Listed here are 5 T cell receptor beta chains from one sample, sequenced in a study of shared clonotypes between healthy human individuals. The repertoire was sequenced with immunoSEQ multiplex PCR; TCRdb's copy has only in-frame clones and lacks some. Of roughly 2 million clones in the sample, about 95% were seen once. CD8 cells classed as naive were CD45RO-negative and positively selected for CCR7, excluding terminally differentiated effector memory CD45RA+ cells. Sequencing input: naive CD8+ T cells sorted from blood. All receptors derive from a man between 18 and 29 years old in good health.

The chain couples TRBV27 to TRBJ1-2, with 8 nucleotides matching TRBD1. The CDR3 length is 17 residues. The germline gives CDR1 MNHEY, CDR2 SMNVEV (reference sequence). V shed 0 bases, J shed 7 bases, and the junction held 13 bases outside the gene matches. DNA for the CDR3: TGTGCCAGCAGTTTATCGGCCAGAGGACAGGGCTTGGGTGGCTACACCTTC. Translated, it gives CASSLSARGQGLGGYTF.

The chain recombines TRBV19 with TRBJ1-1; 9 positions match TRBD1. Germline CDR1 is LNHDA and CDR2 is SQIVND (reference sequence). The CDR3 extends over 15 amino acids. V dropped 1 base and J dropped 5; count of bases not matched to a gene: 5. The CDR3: CASSIAGQGRTEAFF. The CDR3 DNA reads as TGTGCCAGTAGTATAGCTGGACAGGGGCGGACTGAAGCTTTCTTT.

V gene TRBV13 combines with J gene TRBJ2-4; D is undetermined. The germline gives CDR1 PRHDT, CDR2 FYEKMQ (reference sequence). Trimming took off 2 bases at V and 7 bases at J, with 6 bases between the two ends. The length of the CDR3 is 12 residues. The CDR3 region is CASSLITNIQYF. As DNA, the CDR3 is TGTGCCAGCAGCTTAATTACCAACATTCAGTACTTC.

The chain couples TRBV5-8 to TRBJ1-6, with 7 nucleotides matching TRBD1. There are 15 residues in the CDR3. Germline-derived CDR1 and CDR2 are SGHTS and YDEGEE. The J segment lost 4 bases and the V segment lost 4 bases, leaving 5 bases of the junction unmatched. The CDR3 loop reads CASSPGQFYNSPLHF. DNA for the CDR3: TGTGCCAGCAGCCCGGGACAGTTTTATAATTCACCCCTCCACTTT.

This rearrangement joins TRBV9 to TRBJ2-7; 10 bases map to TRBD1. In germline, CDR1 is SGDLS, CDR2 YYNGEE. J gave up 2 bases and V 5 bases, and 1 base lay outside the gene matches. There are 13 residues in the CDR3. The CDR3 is CASRGQGAYEQYF. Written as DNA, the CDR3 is TGTGCCAGCAGAGGACAGGGGGCCTACGAGCAGTACTTC.